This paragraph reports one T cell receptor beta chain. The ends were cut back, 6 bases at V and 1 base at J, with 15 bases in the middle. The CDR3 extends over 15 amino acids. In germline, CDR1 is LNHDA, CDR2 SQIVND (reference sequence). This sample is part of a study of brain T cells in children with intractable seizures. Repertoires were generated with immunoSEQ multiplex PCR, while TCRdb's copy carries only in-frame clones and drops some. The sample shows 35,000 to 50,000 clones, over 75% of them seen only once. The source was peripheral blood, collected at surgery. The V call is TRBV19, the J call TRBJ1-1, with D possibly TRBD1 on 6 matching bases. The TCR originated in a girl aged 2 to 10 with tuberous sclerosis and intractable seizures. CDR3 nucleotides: TGTGCCAGTAGCCACGGACGGGGGGCGAACACTGAAGCTTTCTTT. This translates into CASSHGRGANTEAFF.